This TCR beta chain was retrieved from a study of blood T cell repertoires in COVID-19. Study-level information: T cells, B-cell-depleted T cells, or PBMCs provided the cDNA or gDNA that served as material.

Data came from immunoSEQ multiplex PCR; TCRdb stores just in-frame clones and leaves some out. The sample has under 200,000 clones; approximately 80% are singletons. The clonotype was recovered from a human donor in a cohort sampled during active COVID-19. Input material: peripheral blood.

The CDR3 protein is CASSPLLYNSPLHF. The DNA for the CDR3 is TGTGCCAGCTCACCCCTACTATATAATTCACCCCTCCACTTT. The chain joins TRBV18 to TRBJ1-6; D is uncertain. Germline CDR1 and CDR2: KGHSH and LQKENI. V was shortened by 3 bases and J by 4 bases, with 7 bases between the two germline ends. The CDR3 sequence is 14 residues long.